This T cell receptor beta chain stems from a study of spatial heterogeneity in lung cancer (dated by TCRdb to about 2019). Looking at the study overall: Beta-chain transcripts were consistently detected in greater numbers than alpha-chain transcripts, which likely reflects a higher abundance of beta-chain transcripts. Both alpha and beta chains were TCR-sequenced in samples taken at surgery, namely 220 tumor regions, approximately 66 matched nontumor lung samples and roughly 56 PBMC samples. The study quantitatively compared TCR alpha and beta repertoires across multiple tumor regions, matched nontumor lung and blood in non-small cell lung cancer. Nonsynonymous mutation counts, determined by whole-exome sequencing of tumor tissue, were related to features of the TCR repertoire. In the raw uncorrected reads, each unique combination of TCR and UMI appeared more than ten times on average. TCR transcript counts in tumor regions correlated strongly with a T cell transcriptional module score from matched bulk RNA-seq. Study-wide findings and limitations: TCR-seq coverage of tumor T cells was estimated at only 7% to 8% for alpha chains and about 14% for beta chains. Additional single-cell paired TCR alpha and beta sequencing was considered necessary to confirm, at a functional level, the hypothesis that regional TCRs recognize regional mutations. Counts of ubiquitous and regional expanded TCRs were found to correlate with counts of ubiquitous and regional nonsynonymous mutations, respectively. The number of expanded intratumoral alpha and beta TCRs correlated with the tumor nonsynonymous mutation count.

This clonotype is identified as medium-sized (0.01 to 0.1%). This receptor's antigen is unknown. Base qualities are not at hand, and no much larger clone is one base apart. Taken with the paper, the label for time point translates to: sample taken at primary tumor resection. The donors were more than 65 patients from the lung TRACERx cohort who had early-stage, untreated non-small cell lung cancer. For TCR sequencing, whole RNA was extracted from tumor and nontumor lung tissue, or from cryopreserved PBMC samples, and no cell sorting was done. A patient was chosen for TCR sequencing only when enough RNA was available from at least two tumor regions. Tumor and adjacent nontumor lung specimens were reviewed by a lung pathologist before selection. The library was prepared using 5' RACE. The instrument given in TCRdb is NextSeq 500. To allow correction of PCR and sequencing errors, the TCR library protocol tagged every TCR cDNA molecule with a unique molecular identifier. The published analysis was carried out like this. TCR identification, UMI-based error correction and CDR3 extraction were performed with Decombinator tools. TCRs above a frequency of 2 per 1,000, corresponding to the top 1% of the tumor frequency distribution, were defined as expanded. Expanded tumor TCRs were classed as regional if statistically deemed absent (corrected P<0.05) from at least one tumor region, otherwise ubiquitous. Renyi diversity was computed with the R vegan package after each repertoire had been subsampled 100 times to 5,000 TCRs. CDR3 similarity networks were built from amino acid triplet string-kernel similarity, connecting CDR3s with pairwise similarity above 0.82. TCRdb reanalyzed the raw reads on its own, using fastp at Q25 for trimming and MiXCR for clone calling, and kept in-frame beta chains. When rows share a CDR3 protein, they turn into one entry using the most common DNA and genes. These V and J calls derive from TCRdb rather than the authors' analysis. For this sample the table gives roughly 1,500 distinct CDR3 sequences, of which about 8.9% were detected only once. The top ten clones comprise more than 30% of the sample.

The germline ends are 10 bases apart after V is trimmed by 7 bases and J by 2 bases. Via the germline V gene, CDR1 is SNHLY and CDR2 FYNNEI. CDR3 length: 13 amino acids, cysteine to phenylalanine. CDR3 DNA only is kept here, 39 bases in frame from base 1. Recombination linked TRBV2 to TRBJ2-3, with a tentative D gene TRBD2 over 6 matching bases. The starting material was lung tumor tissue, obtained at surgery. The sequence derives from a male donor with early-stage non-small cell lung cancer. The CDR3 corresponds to CASNGSPTDTQYF. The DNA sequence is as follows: TGTGCCAGCAACGGGAGCCCCACAGATACGCAGTATTTT.